Below, 10 T cell receptor beta chains from the same sample are listed, as sequenced in a study of neurological immune-mediated disorders. TCRdb used MiXCR to reprocess the 5' RACE reads, holding one entry per CDR3 protein. The sample carries fewer than 85,000 distinct CDR3 sequences, about 5.1% recorded once. The sequencing input was PBMCs. All receptors derive from a woman between 65 and 79 years old with multiple sclerosis.

This clonotype was counted a few times. The junction departs from the called germline gene at one end, perhaps through a read error. The chain has TRBV7-9 and TRBJ1-1; 8 nucleotides match TRBD1. CDR3 length: 13 amino acids. From germline, CDR1 is SEHNR and CDR2 FQNEAQ (reference sequence). The CDR3 DNA reads TGTGCCAGCAGCCGACAGGGGACCCCTGAGGCTTTCTTT. This codes for CASSRQGTPEAFF.

This clonotype was detected ten times or more. J is TRBJ1-1 and V is TRBV7-9; weak D call: TRBD1 (6 bases). The CDR3 contains 13 residues. V was trimmed by 6 bases and J by 0 bases, leaving 8 bases between them. CDR1 is SEHNR, CDR2 FQNEAQ, per germline (reference sequence). The CDR3 here is CASRDSLNTEAFF. CDR3 bases: TGTGCCAGCAGGGACAGCTTGAACACTGAAGCTTTCTTT.

This sequence joins TRBV11-2 and TRBJ1-1; unclear D gene. The CDR3 is made up of 15 amino acids. V gave up 5 bases and J gave up 0 bases, with 13 bases separating them. CDR1 is SGHAT, CDR2 FQNNGV, per germline. The CDR3 is CASSPVGTMNTEAFF. Here the CDR3 DNA reads TGTGCCAGCAGCCCTGTGGGTACTATGAACACTGAAGCTTTCTTT.

The sample holds many counts of this clonotype. The chain employs TRBV7-8 and TRBJ2-7; 11 positions match TRBD2. J lost 3 bases, V lost 5 bases, and 3 bases had no gene match. This CDR3 spans 14 amino acids. Per the germline V gene, CDR1 is SGHVS and CDR2 is FQNEAQ. In nucleotides, the CDR3 is TGTGCCAGCAGCGCGGGACTAGCGGTCTACGAGCAGTACTTC. Translated, it gives CASSAGLAVYEQYF. Together with reference TRBV7-8 and TRBJ2-7, the CDR3 gives the full variable domain: GAGVSQSPRYKVAKRGQDVALRCDPISGHVSLFWYQQALGQGPEFLTYFQNEAQLDKSGLPSDRFFAERPEGSVSTLKIQRTQQEDSAVYLCASSAGLAVYEQYFGPGTRLTVT.

This clonotype was detected a few times. The chain couples TRBV5-4 to TRBJ2-1; 13 nucleotides align to TRBD2. Germline CDR1 reads SGHNT; CDR2 reads YYREEE (reference sequence). The CDR3 has 14 residues. The V segment lost 3 bases and the J segment 8 bases; nucleotides outside the gene matches: 2. The CDR3, as DNA: TGTGCCAGCAGCTCGGGACTAGCGGGATATGAGCAGTTCTTC. It translates to CASSSGLAGYEQFF. The variable domain in full, with the rest retrieved from reference TRBV5-4 and TRBJ2-1, is ETGVTQSPTHLIKTRGQQVTLRCSSQSGHNTVSWYQQALGQGPQFIFQYYREEENGRGNFPPRFSGLQFPNYSSELNVNALELDDSALYLCASSSGLAGYEQFFGPGTRLTVL.

This clonotype occurred a few times. The chain combines TRBV20-1 with TRBJ2-3, with TRBD1 as a possible D gene (6 bases). Between the trimmed V and J ends, which lost 1 base and 2 bases, there was a span of 10 bases. Per germline, CDR1 DFQATT and CDR2 SNEGSKA (reference sequence). The CDR3 runs to 14 residues. CDR3 sequence reads: CSARGQVYTDTQYF. The DNA for the CDR3 is TGCAGTGCTAGAGGACAGGTGTACACAGATACGCAGTATTTT.

This clonotype has a count of ten or more. This rearrangement joins TRBV4-2 to TRBJ1-2; TRBD1 might be the D (5 bases). Germline CDR1 and CDR2: LGHNA and YNFKEQ. The CDR3 runs 14 residues. With 3 bases removed from V and 7 bases from J, the gap between germline ends came to 15 bases. The CDR3 nucleotides read TGTGCCAGCAGCCATCCGGGGCTCGGCGTTGGCTACACCTTC. Protein: CASSHPGLGVGYTF.

This chain links TRBV7-9 with TRBJ1-4; the D is unclear. V shed 2 bases and J shed 0 bases, with 4 bases lying between them. The CDR3 contains 14 residues. The germline CDR1 and CDR2 sequences are SEHNR and FQNEAQ (reference sequence). Written as DNA, the CDR3 is TGTGCCAGCAGCTTATCGGCAACTAATGAAAAACTGTTTTTT. Its translation is CASSLSATNEKLFF.

The V and J genes are TRBV20-1 and TRBJ1-1; D may be TRBD1 (6 bases). V was pared by 2 bases and J by 6 bases, with 10 bases between. The CDR3 runs to 12 residues. The germline V gene has CDR1 DFQATT and CDR2 SNEGSKA (reference sequence). CDR3 sequence: CSARNRVSEAFF. The CDR3 nucleotides read TGCAGTGCTAGAAACAGGGTCTCTGAAGCTTTCTTT.

This clonotype was detected ten times or more. This rearrangement joins TRBV7-2 to TRBJ1-2; no clear D. V dropped 5 bases and J dropped 2 bases, with 6 bases sitting between them. The CDR3 has 12 residues. Germline CDR1 is SGHTA and CDR2 is FQGNSA. The CDR3 is CASSLLNYGYTF. As DNA, the CDR3 is TGTGCCAGCAGCCTACTCAACTATGGCTACACCTTC. The whole variable domain, remainder taken from reference TRBV7-2 and TRBJ1-2, is GAGVSQSPSNKVTEKGKDVELRCDPISGHTALYWYRQSLGQGLEFLIYFQGNSAPDKSGLPSDRFSAERTGGSVSTLTIQRTQQEDSAVYLCASSLLNYGYTFGSGTRLTVV.